This T cell receptor (beta chain) was identified during a study of T-cell reconstitution after alpha-beta-depleted transplantation in children (dated by TCRdb to 2016 to 2017). About the investigation overall: Using TCR repertoire profiling, the study followed T-cell immune reconstitution in a quantitative way in children after TCRalphabeta/CD19-depleted allogeneic hematopoietic cell transplantation. The paper's findings and limits, for the study overall: Over subsequent months, a decline in hyperexpanded clone frequencies was noted, and after one year, T-cell counts and TCRbeta diversity were mostly ascribed to newly produced T cells. The high TCRbeta diversity at day 60 in some patients was ascribed to recipient T cells and intrathymic progenitors that had survived conditioning. About two months after transplant, the apparently early recovery of alphabetaT-cell counts reportedly depended on just several hundred clones that had expanded rapidly and came from non-depleted graft cells.

The treatment or condition label on this specimen signifies: allogeneic hematopoietic cell transplantation with graft depleted of TCRalphabeta T cells and CD19 B cells. The transplant recipients were children given TCRalphabeta/CD19-depleted allogeneic hematopoietic cell grafts. The cysteine opens and the phenylalanine closes a CDR3 of 19 amino acids. Only the CDR3 DNA is retained, 57 bases long and in frame from the first base. Libraries were prepared through PCR. Sequencer: Illumina HiSeq 2500. TCR library preparation used molecular barcoding, with unique molecular identifiers applied to normalize quantification of the TCRbeta repertoire. Through fastp at Q25 and MiXCR, TCRdb rebuilt clones from the public reads, retaining in-frame beta chains. Each CDR3 protein appears once, grouped with its most common genes and DNA. This sample holds under 300,000 distinct CDR3 sequences; approximately 10% were observed only once. The top ten clonotypes cover 23% of the sample.

Comments on this clonotype: Its antigen remains unidentified. It has no much larger one-base neighbor in the sample; base qualities were not kept.

The TCR was taken from a male patient aged 2 to 10 who had a stem cell transplant for chronic granulomatous disease, so the T cells may come from the graft donor. The chain employs TRBV12-3 or TRBV12-4 and TRBJ2-7, with 8 middle bases fitting TRBD2. Sample: peripheral blood, taken 180 days after TCRalphabeta/CD19-depleted stem cell transplant. The CDR3 region reads CTISLARTPGLGSSYEQYF. The DNA sequence reads TGTACCATCAGTTTAGCAAGGACTCCGGGACTAGGGAGCTCCTACGAGCAGTACTTC.